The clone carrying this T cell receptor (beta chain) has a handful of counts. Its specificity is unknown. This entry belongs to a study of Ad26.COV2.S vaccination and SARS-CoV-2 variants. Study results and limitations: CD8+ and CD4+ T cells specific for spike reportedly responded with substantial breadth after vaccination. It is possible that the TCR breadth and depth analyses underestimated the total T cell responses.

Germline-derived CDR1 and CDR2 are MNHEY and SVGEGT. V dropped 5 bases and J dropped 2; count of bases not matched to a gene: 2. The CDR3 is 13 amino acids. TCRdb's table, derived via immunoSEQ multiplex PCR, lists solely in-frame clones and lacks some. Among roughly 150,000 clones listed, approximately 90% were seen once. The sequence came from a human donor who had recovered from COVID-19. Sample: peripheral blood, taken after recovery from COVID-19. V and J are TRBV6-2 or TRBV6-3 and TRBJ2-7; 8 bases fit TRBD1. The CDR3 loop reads CASSRTGTYEQYF. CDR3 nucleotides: TGTGCCAGCAGTCGGACAGGGACCTACGAGCAGTACTTC.